This passage covers 24 T cell receptor beta chains from one sample sequenced in a study of T cell clonotyping in hematopoietic cell transplantation (dated by TCRdb to 2020 to 2022). What the time point label conveys for this sample: recipient sample about 28 days before transplant, after cytoreduction. The library was made by the immunoSEQ multiplex PCR assay. Sourced from immuneACCESS, this table was stored by TCRdb with only in-frame sequences that have V and J called. A share of the clones is absent; for the studies checked, an unresolved V gene accounts for under half, and the remainder has no known explanation. This sample lists roughly 46,000 clones; about four fifths were detected once. The ten biggest clones cover approximately 5.3% of the sample. The sample here was peripheral blood mononuclear cells, taken before stem cell transplant. These receptors were collected from a man between 60 and 75 years old with myelodysplastic syndrome. Some clones in this sample may be carry-over from other donors' samples.

The rearrangement uses TRBV9 and TRBJ2-7, with 8 bases fitting TRBD1. The CDR3 is made up of 15 amino acids. V lost 4 bases and J lost 2; bases outside the gene matches: 8. Germline V gene data show CDR1 as SGDLS and CDR2 as YYNGEE. The CDR3 nucleotides read TGTGCCAGCAGCCCCGGGACAGGTGTTGCCTACGAGCAGTACTTC. Encoded protein: CASSPGTGVAYEQYF.

The rearrangement links TRBV6-5 to TRBJ2-5; the D is unclear. Trimming cost V 2 bases and J 9 bases, with 7 bases left between them. The CDR3 has 11 amino acids. Germline CDR1 reads MNHEY; CDR2 reads SVGAGI. The CDR3 nucleotides are TGTGCCAGCAGTTACCCCAATGCCCAGTACTTC. Its protein is CASSYPNAQYF.

The rearrangement joins TRBV27 to TRBJ1-2; 7 bases map to TRBD1. This CDR3 is built from 15 residues. V shed 4 bases, J shed 4 bases, and the junction held 9 bases outside the gene matches. From germline, CDR1 is MNHEY and CDR2 SMNVEV (reference sequence). The CDR3 coding sequence is TGTGCCAGCAGTTCCACAGGGGTTGTATTCTATGGCTACACCTTC. This translates into CASSSTGVVFYGYTF.

The rearrangement links TRBV5-1 to TRBJ1-3; D unresolved. CDR3 length equals 14 residues. The V end was cut by 4 bases, the J end by 1 base, with 9 bases between. Germline-derived CDR1 and CDR2 are SGHRS and YFSETQ. CDR3 sequence: CASSPEGSGNTIYF. The DNA of the CDR3 is TGCGCCAGCAGCCCGGAAGGGTCTGGAAACACCATATATTTT.

The chain combines TRBV2 with TRBJ1-2; 7 bases match TRBD1. The CDR3 has 17 residues. The V gene's germline CDR1 is SNHLY and CDR2 FYNNEI. V shed 1 base and J 5 bases; nucleotides not matched to a gene: 13. The CDR3 nucleotides read TGTGCCAGCAGTGAAGAAGACAGGGTTGGAAGGCTTTATGGCTACACCTTC. Translating it yields CASSEEDRVGRLYGYTF. Supplemented by reference TRBV2 and TRBJ1-2, the full variable domain reads EPEVTQTPSHQVTQMGQEVILRCVPISNHLYFYWYRQILGQKVEFLVSFYNNEISEKSEIFDDQFSVERPDGSNFTLKIRSTKLEDSAMYFCASSEEDRVGRLYGYTFGSGTRLTVV.

The chain combines TRBV6-1 with TRBJ1-1, with D maybe TRBD1 (5 bases). Germline V gene lookup returns CDR1 MNHNS and CDR2 SASEGT. The CDR3 extends over 13 amino acids. Deletions cut 8 bases from V and 5 bases from J, with 15 bases between. In nucleotides, the CDR3 is TGTGCCAGCCCGATCACGGGGGGGACTGAAGCTTTCTTT. This translates into CASPITGGTEAFF.

The genes are TRBV4-3 and TRBJ2-4; 10 bases agree with TRBD1. V gave up 0 bases and J gave up 3 bases; unmatched junction bases: 8. The CDR3 has 18 residues. CDR1 LGHNA and CDR2 YSLEER come from the germline V gene. The CDR3 here is CASSQDAGTGVIKNIQYF. In DNA, the CDR3 is TGCGCCAGCAGCCAAGATGCCGGGACAGGGGTAATCAAAAACATTCAGTACTTC.

As DNA, the CDR3 is TGTGCCATCAGTGAGTCTAGGGGCGATTCACCCCTCCACTTT. It yields the protein CAISESRGDSPLHF. The gene calls are TRBV10-3 and TRBJ1-6; D is possibly TRBD1 (5 bases). There are 14 residues in the CDR3. Germline V lookup: CDR1 ENHRY, CDR2 SYGVKD. The V end was cut by 0 bases, the J end by 8 bases, with 8 bases between.

The CDR3 sequence: CASSLGSAGKAKNIQYF. DNA of the CDR3: TGTGCCAGCAGCTTAGGCTCAGCAGGGAAAGCCAAAAACATTCAGTACTTC. This chain uses TRBV7-6 with TRBJ2-4; a possible D gene is TRBD1 (5 bases). There are 17 residues in the CDR3. The V end was cut by 1 base, the J end by 0 bases, with 13 bases between. Germline CDR1 SGHVS, CDR2 FNYEAQ.

The gene calls are TRBV29-1 and TRBJ1-2; D is unclear. Deletions cut 5 bases from V and 7 bases from J, with 11 bases between. The CDR3 contains 11 residues. CDR1 is SQVTM and CDR2 is ANQGSEA in the germline V gene. In DNA form, the CDR3 reads TGCAGCGTTCATAACCACATTGGCTACACCTTC. Translating it yields CSVHNHIGYTF.

The chain has TRBV10-3 and TRBJ2-1; TRBD2 is a possible D gene (7 bases). CDR3 length: 15 amino acids. The V gene's germline CDR1 is ENHRY and CDR2 SYGVKD. V lost 7 bases, J lost 4 bases, and 17 bases lay in between. CDR3: CAITEGGAGYNEQFF. CDR3 DNA: TGTGCCATCACCGAAGGGGGGGCGGGATACAATGAGCAGTTCTTC.

V usage is TRBV5-1 and J usage is TRBJ1-1; D is ambiguous. Trimming cost V 2 bases and J 4 bases, with 15 bases left between them. The germline CDR1 and CDR2 sequences are SGHRS and YFSETQ. The CDR3 runs 15 residues. The DNA for the CDR3 is TGCGCCAGCAGCTTCCTCGGATCCCCGAGCACTGAAGCTTTCTTT. This encodes CASSFLGSPSTEAFF.

The rearrangement uses TRBV4-3 and TRBJ2-1, with D hard to call. From germline, CDR1 is LGHNA and CDR2 YSLEER. The CDR3 runs 15 residues. V was trimmed by 0 bases and J by 5 bases, leaving 11 bases between them. The CDR3 reads CASSQETGTNNEQFF. For the CDR3, the DNA is TGCGCCAGCAGCCAAGAAACGGGCACAAACAATGAGCAGTTCTTC.

CDR3 loop: CASGPDRGVTDTQYF. The CDR3 DNA reads as TGTGCTAGTGGGCCCGACAGGGGAGTCACAGATACGCAGTATTTT. The V gene is TRBV12-5, the J gene TRBJ2-3; 8 bases are shared with TRBD1. CDR1 is LGHNT and CDR2 is FRNRAP in the germline V gene. V gave up 6 bases and J gave up 2 bases; unmatched junction bases: 7. CDR3 length equals 15 residues.

The J gene is TRBJ1-5, the V gene TRBV7-2; TRBD1 matches 9 bases. Germline CDR1 is SGHTA and CDR2 is FQGNSA. V shed 2 bases and J 0 bases; nucleotides not matched to a gene: 8. The CDR3 length is 18 residues. This CDR3 is CASSLRPGTGFSNQPQHF. The CDR3 bases are TGTGCCAGCAGCTTAAGACCCGGGACAGGGTTTAGCAATCAGCCCCAGCATTTT.

V usage is TRBV6-4 and J usage is TRBJ1-2; 9 positions match TRBD1. Germline CDR1 and CDR2: MRHNA and SNTAGT. The length of the CDR3 is 13 residues. V was pared by 11 bases and J by 6 bases, with 10 bases of the junction left unmatched. The CDR3 loop is CACLQGAYNGYTF. The CDR3 DNA follows: TGTGCCTGCCTACAGGGGGCGTATAATGGCTACACCTTC.

This clone has more than one count but fewer than ten. This sequence joins TRBV28 and TRBJ1-5; 7 bases are shared with TRBD1. V shed 2 bases, J shed 3 bases, and the junction held 7 bases outside the gene matches. This CDR3 comprises 16 residues. CDR1 and CDR2 (germline): MDHEN, SYDVKM. The DNA of the CDR3 is TGTGCCAGCAGTTTAATCACAGGGGATTACAATCAGCCCCAGCATTTT. Translation gives CASSLITGDYNQPQHF.

This clone was observed once. This chain connects TRBV6-6 to TRBJ2-5, with D tentatively TRBD1 (5 bases). V was clipped by 8 bases and J by 4 bases, with 11 bases between them. The CDR3 sequence is 12 residues long. Per the germline V gene, CDR1 is MNHNY and CDR2 is SVGAGI (reference sequence). In DNA, the CDR3 is TGTGCCAGCGACCAGCAGGGAGAGACCCAGTACTTC. This gives the protein CASDQQGETQYF.

The chain recombines TRBV7-2 with TRBJ1-1; 7 bases map to TRBD1. CDR3 length equals 15 residues. The germline CDR1 and CDR2 sequences are SGHTA and FQGNSA. V lost 5 bases and J lost 7; bases outside the gene matches: 13. CDR3 DNA: TGTGCCAGCAGCCCGCAGGGGGGCATGGGGTTTGAAGCTTTCTTT. Its translation is CASSPQGGMGFEAFF. Full variable domain (remainder filled in from reference TRBV7-2 and TRBJ1-1): GAGVSQSPSNKVTEKGKDVELRCDPISGHTALYWYRQSLGQGLEFLIYFQGNSAPDKSGLPSDRFSAERTGGSVSTLTIQRTQQEDSAVYLCASSPQGGMGFEAFFGQGTRLTVV.

V usage is TRBV9 and J usage is TRBJ2-7; TRBD2 matches 10 bases. The CDR3 consists of 15 residues. V shed 6 bases and J 6 bases; nucleotides not matched to a gene: 12. Germline loops: CDR1 SGDLS, CDR2 YYNGEE. DNA of the CDR3: TGTGCCAGCACCCCGGGCGCTAGCGGGGGATTCGAGCAGTACTTC. This encodes CASTPGASGGFEQYF.

The J gene is TRBJ1-2, the V gene TRBV4-2; the D gene is possibly TRBD1 (5 bases). Germline V gene data show CDR1 as LGHNA and CDR2 as YNFKEQ. Trimming took off 3 bases at V and 4 bases at J, with 18 bases between the two ends. The CDR3 runs 16 residues. The CDR3 nucleotides are TGTGCCAGCAGCCAGGTGTACAGGTCTACCTCCTATGGCTACACCTTC. The encoded protein is CASSQVYRSTSYGYTF.

The chain has TRBV2 and TRBJ1-1; D not resolved. V was cut by 3 bases and J by 10 bases, with 9 bases left in between. Germline assignment: CDR1 SNHLY and CDR2 FYNNEI. CDR3 length: 11 residues. CDR3 in amino acids: CASSEAWRAFF. CDR3 nucleotide sequence: TGTGCCAGCAGTGAGGCGTGGAGAGCTTTCTTT.

V and J are TRBV7-9 and TRBJ1-1; D is ambiguous. Per germline, CDR1 SEHNR and CDR2 FQNEAQ (reference sequence). The CDR3 has 14 amino acids. The germline V and J ends were trimmed by 1 base and 0 bases, with 6 bases remaining between them. The CDR3 DNA sequence: TGTGCCAGCAGCTTAGGCGTGGTGAACACTGAAGCTTTCTTT. It codes for CASSLGVVNTEAFF. The full variable domain, completed using reference TRBV7-9 and TRBJ1-1, is DTGVSQNPRHKITKRGQNVTFRCDPISEHNRLYWYRQTLGQGPEFLTYFQNEAQLEKSRLLSDRFSAERPKGSFSTLEIQRTEQGDSAMYLCASSLGVVNTEAFFGQGTRLTVV.

The rearrangement uses TRBV5-1 and TRBJ2-5; TRBD1 matches at 8 bases. CDR1 and CDR2 from the germline V gene are SGHRS and YFSETQ. CDR3 length equals 14 residues. J gave up 4 bases and V 8 bases, and 10 bases lay outside the gene matches. DNA of the CDR3: TGCGCCAGTGGACAGGGATCCGGAGCAGAGACCCAGTACTTC. It yields the protein CASGQGSGAETQYF.